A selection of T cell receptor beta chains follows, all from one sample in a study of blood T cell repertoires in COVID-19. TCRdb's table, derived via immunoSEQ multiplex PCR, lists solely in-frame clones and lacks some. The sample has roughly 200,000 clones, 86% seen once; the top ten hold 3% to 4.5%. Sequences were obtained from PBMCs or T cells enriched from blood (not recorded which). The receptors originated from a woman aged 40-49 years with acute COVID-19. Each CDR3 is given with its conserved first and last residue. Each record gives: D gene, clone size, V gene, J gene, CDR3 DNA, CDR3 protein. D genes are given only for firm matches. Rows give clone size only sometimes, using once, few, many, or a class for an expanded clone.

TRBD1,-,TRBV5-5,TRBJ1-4,TGTGCCAGCAGCTTCAGGGGGAATGAAAAACTGTTTTTT,CASSFRGNEKLFF
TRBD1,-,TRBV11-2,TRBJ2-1,TGTGCCAGCACCAATTGGGCGGACAGGGTGGGCAATGAGCAGTTCTTC,CASTNWADRVGNEQFF
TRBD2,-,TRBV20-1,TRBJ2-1,TGCAGTGCTAGTGGGACTAGCGGGAGCTCCTACAATGAGCAGTTCTTC,CSASGTSGSSYNEQFF
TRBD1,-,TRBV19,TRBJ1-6,TGTGCCAGTAAACAAGGGACAGCCTATAATTCACCCCTCCACTTT,CASKQGTAYNSPLHF
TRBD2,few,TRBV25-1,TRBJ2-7,TGTGCCAGCAGTGGAGCGGGATCCACGGGGGAGCAGTACTTC,CASSGAGSTGEQYF
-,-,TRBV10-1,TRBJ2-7,TGCGCCAGCAGTGAGAACACCGCCTACGAGCAGTACTTC,CASSENTAYEQYF
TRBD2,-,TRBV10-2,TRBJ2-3,TGCGCCAGCCGACTAGCGGGAGGTCGGACAGATACGCAGTATTTT,CASRLAGGRTDTQYF
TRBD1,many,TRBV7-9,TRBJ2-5,TGTGCCAGCAGCCCCGGGACAGGAGAGACCCAGTACTTC,CASSPGTGETQYF
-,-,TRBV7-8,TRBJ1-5,TGTGCCAGCAGCTTAGCGACGGACTATAGCAATCAGCCCCAGCATTTT,CASSLATDYSNQPQHF
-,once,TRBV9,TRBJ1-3,TGTGCCAGCAGCGTAGGGGCAGGGTCCACAGGAAACACCATATATTTT,CASSVGAGSTGNTIYF
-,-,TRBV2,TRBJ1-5,TGTGCCAGCAGTCGGGGAGGGGATCAGCCCCAGCATTTT,CASSRGGDQPQHF
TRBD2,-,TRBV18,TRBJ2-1,TGTGCCAGCTCACCCGGACTAGCGGGAGCGTCCAATGAGCAGTTCTTC,CASSPGLAGASNEQFF
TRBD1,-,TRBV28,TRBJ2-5,TGTGCCAGCAGAAAAGGGGGCCGGGAGACCCAGTACTTC,CASRKGGRETQYF
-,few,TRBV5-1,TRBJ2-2,TGCGCCAGCAGCTTGAGGCGTTGGCGACCGGGGGAATCGGGCACCGGGGAGCTGTTTTTT,CASSLRRWRPGESGTGELFF
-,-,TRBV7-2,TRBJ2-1,TGTGCCAGCAGCTTCCGATCTACCTACAATGAGCAGTTCTTC,CASSFRSTYNEQFF
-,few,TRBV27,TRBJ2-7,TGTGCCAGCAGTTTATCGCCTTTAGGACAGTCCTACCCCTACGAGCAGTACTTC,CASSLSPLGQSYPYEQYF
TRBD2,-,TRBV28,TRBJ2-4,TGTGCCAGCAGTTTGTCCCGACTCACCAGCGGGGCTAAAAACATTCAGTACTTC,CASSLSRLTSGAKNIQYF
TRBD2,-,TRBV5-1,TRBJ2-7,TGCGCCAGCAGGGATCAACTAGCGGGAGGTGGATACGAGCAGTACTTC,CASRDQLAGGGYEQYF
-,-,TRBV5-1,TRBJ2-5,TGCGCCAGCAGCTTAACCCCTGCTGGGACTGGGATAGAGACCCAGTACTTC,CASSLTPAGTGIETQYF
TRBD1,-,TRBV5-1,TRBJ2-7,TGCGCCAGCAGCTTGGCGTCCCGGGACAGGGTTCAATCCTACGAGCAGTACTTC,CASSLASRDRVQSYEQYF
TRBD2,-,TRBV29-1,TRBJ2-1,TGCAGCGTCCCACTAGCGGGGACATACAATGAGCAGTTCTTC,CSVPLAGTYNEQFF
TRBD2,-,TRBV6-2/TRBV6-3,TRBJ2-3,TGTGCCAGCAGTTACGGACTAGCGGATACGCAGTATTTT,CASSYGLADTQYF
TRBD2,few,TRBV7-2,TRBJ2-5,TGTGCCAGCAGCCGTAGCGGGAGGGGGGAGACCCAGTACTTC,CASSRSGRGETQYF
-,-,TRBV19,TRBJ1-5,TGTGCCAGTAGCCCCATCAGAGGGTCTCTAGGCAATCAGCCCCAGCATTTT,CASSPIRGSLGNQPQHF
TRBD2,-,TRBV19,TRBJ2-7,TGTGCCAGTAGTACCGCCTTGGGACTAGCGGGTTCGATCCTGTACTTC,CASSTALGLAGSILYF